This TCR beta chain was sequenced during a study of cytomegalovirus exposure and HLA in healthy donors. The CDR3 length is 13 residues. J was trimmed by 0 bases and V by 5 bases; bases with no gene match: 0. Germline V gene sequence: CDR1 GTSNPN, CDR2 SVGIG (reference sequence). 60 Vbeta and 13 Jbeta primers were used in PCR. The data were produced by immunoSEQ multiplex PCR, yet TCRdb's version contains in-frame clones alone and is incomplete. This table has around 140,000 clones, approximately 80% appearing once. The sample comprised PBMCs. This TCR was sampled from a female donor in good health and CMV-seropositive. The chain couples TRBV30 to TRBJ1-4, with 7 bases aligning to TRBD1. This CDR3 reads CAWGQATNEKLFF. DNA for the CDR3: TGTGCCTGGGGACAGGCAACTAATGAAAAACTGTTTTTT.